These 22 T cell receptor beta chains share one sample of origin, sequenced in a study of tumor and adjacent non-tumor tissue in lung cancer. The template was RNA from unsorted bulk tissue. A modified ARM-PCR protocol with three rounds of nested PCR amplified TCRbeta. TCRdb called the multiplex PCR reads again in MiXCR, with one record for every CDR3 protein. This sample carries about 200,000 distinct CDR3 sequences, 60% to 75% of them seen once, and the ten largest clones take almost 25%. Sequencing input: lung tumor tissue. These receptors were collected from a man in his fifties or sixties with non-small cell lung cancer.

Points on this clonotype: A much larger clone lies one base from this, so it may be a read error. The V call is TRBV20-1, the J call TRBJ2-7; D might be TRBD1 (5 bases). Germline lookup yields CDR1 DFQATT and CDR2 SNEGSKA (reference sequence). This CDR3 has 14 residues. V was cut by 5 bases and J by 4 bases, with 18 bases left in between. CDR3 amino acids: CSAGLAGSGYEQYF. As DNA, the CDR3 is TGCAGTGCTGGATTGGCAGGGTCAGGTTACGAGCAGTACTTC.

V gene TRBV6-1 combines with J gene TRBJ2-1, with D tentatively TRBD1 (6 bases). The V gene's germline CDR1 is MNHNS and CDR2 SASEGT. The CDR3 spans 14 residues. V shed 4 bases and J shed 7 bases, with 14 bases lying between them. CDR3 sequence (DNA): TGTGCCAGCAGTGGGGGGCACAGGGCGAATGAGCAGTTCTTC. This sequence encodes CASSGGHRANEQFF.

CDR3: CASSSDHRALWEAFF. In nucleotides, the CDR3 is TGTGCCAGCAGCTCTGATCATAGGGCCCTCTGGGAAGCTTTCTTT. V and J are TRBV11-2 and TRBJ1-1; unclear D gene. The CDR3 loop spans 15 amino acids. The V gene's germline CDR1 is SGHAT and CDR2 FQNNGV. Trimming took 4 bases from V and 8 from J, leaving 20 bases between them. The full variable domain, in which reference TRBV11-2 and TRBJ1-1 provide the parts outside the CDR3, is EAGVAQSPRYKIIEKRQSVAFWCNPISGHATLYWYQQILGQGPKLLIQFQNNGVVDDSQLPKDRFSAERLKGVDSTLKIQPAKLEDSAVYLCASSSDHRALWEAFFGQGTRLTVV.

The chain links TRBV6-6 to TRBJ2-7; 10 positions match TRBD2. Germline values: CDR1 MNHNY, CDR2 SVGAGI (reference sequence). V dropped 4 bases and J dropped 7; count of bases not matched to a gene: 7. The CDR3 totals 14 residues. The CDR3 region is CASSSELAGLEQYF. The CDR3 DNA reads TGTGCCAGCAGTTCGGAACTAGCGGGACTAGAGCAGTACTTC.

This clonotype was seen at least ten times. The V call is TRBV12-3 or TRBV12-4, the J call TRBJ1-6; no definite D call. V gave up 0 bases and J gave up 6 bases, with 6 bases separating them. This CDR3 has 14 amino acids. DNA of the CDR3: TGTGCCAGCAGTTTAGCCGGGTTTAATTCACCCCTCCACTTT. Amino acids: CASSLAGFNSPLHF.

With respect to this clonotype: One end of the junction does not line up with germline, which may come from a read error. The chain uses TRBV11-2 and TRBJ2-1; D ambiguous. Germline CDR1 is SGHAT and CDR2 is FQNNGV. The CDR3 consists of 11 residues. The CDR3 DNA reads TGTGGCAGCAGTTTATATGCTGTGCAGTTCTTC. Amino acids: CGSSLYAVQFF.

A note on this clonotype: An end of the junction does not agree with germline; a read error may underlie this. V is TRBV29-1 and J is TRBJ2-3; D possibly matches TRBD1 or TRBD2 (5 bases each). The CDR3 is 15 residues long. The germline CDR1 and CDR2 sequences are SQVTM and ANQGSEA. CDR3 bases: TGCAGCGTTGTAATTCTAGTGGGAGAGACAGATACGCAATATTTT. Amino acids: CSVVILVGETDTQYF.

Concerning this clonotype: One junction end does not reproduce the germline sequence, and a read error may be involved. The CDR3 protein is CSVAGQGGNIIYF. The CDR3, as DNA: TGTAGCGTTGCGGGACAGGGTGGAAACATCATATATTTT. The chain employs TRBV29-1 and TRBJ1-3; TRBD1 matches at 9 bases. The CDR3 covers 13 residues. Per the germline V gene, CDR1 is SQVTM and CDR2 is ANQGSEA.

The rearrangement uses TRBV12-3 or TRBV12-4 and TRBJ1-1, with D possibly TRBD1 on 6 matching bases. CDR3 length: 16 amino acids. V was trimmed by 5 bases and J by 4 bases, leaving 20 bases between them. This CDR3 reads CASSPDLEGGSTEAFF. CDR3 bases: TGTGCCAGCAGTCCTGATTTAGAGGGGGGAAGCACTGAAGCTTTCTTT.

As to this clonotype: A read error may produce the germline difference seen at one junction end. The gene calls are TRBV6-6 and TRBJ2-5; D perhaps matches TRBD1 (6 bases). The germline V gene encodes CDR1 MNHNY and CDR2 SVGAGI (reference sequence). The CDR3 has 14 amino acids. In DNA form, the CDR3 reads TGTACCAGCAGGTCCCAGGGGCCTCAAAAGACCCAGTACTTC. Translating gives CTSRSQGPQKTQYF.

With respect to this clonotype: At one end, the junction sequence differs from germline, possibly due to a read error. The chain links TRBV10-2 to TRBJ2-3; TRBD2 matches 13 bases. Per germline, CDR1 WSHSY and CDR2 SAAADI. This CDR3 is 14 amino acids long. Here the CDR3 reads CARGTSGISDTQYF. CDR3 nucleotide sequence: TGCGCCAGAGGGACTAGCGGGATTTCAGATACGCAATATTTT.

The chain combines TRBV6-1 with TRBJ1-2; TRBD1 might be the D (5 bases). This CDR3 spans 14 amino acids. V dropped 4 bases and J dropped 7 bases, with 16 bases sitting between them. Germline V lookup: CDR1 MNHNS, CDR2 SASEGT. The CDR3 is CASSVVLEGAGYTF. The CDR3 DNA is TGTGCCAGCAGTGTAGTGTTGGAAGGGGCTGGCTACACCTTC.

V gene TRBV4-2 combines with J gene TRBJ1-1, with D maybe TRBD1 (6 bases). Germline V lookup: CDR1 LGHNA, CDR2 YNFKEQ. V was trimmed by 4 bases and J by 3 bases, leaving 21 bases between them. The CDR3 totals 17 residues. CDR3 residues: CASSPKRRGSLDTEAFF. As DNA, the CDR3 is TGTGCCAGCAGCCCCAAGCGGAGGGGGTCTTTAGACACTGAAGCTTTCTTT.

On this clonotype itself: Given a much more abundant clone one base away, this may be a read error. The gene calls are TRBV20-1 and TRBJ2-2; D not resolved. CDR1 and CDR2 (germline): DFQATT, SNEGSKA (reference sequence). The CDR3 runs to 13 residues. The CDR3 DNA sequence: TGCATTGCTAGAAGGGCGAACACCGGGGAGCTGTTTTTT. Translation: CIARRANTGELFF.

Only one count was recorded for this clonotype. A much more abundant neighbour one base away suggests this may be a read error. Because it lacks the conserved phenylalanine or tryptophan at the end, this CDR3 is likely a read error. This chain connects TRBV20-1 to TRBJ2-7, with D maybe TRBD1 (6 bases). The CDR3 sequence is 14 residues long. CDR1 DFQATT and CDR2 SNEGSKA come from the germline V gene (reference sequence). V lost 6 bases and J 4 bases, leaving 19 bases between the germline ends. The chain's CDR3 is CSARGYSQGYEQYL. The CDR3 DNA follows: TGCAGTGCCAGGGGCTACAGCCAGGGGTACGAGCAGTACCTC.

This clonotype was observed at least ten times. The gene calls are TRBV6-1 and TRBJ2-7; D is possibly TRBD1 or TRBD2 (5 bases each). The germline gives CDR1 MNHNS, CDR2 SASEGT. Trimming shortened V by 0 bases and J by 5 bases, and 11 bases separated the two germline ends. The CDR3 sequence is 14 residues long. CDR3 amino acids: CASSEALEGNEQYF. The CDR3 nucleotides read TGTGCCAGCAGTGAAGCGCTAGAGGGGAACGAGCAGTACTTC.

This clonotype showed up just once. Mismatch with germline at one junction end may stem from a read error. The chain combines TRBV6-5 with TRBJ1-2, with TRBD1 identical over 11 bases. The CDR3 totals 14 residues. The germline V gene has CDR1 MNHEY and CDR2 SVGAGI. The CDR3 reads CVSRRTGGTEGYTF. CDR3 bases: TGTGTCAGCAGGAGGACAGGGGGCACGGAGGGCTACACCTTC.

The rearrangement links TRBV6-5 to TRBJ2-3, with D unclear. V was pared by 0 bases and J by 5 bases, with 12 bases between. CDR1 is MNHEY and CDR2 is SVGAGI in the germline V gene. The CDR3 has 15 amino acids. The CDR3 DNA is TGTGCCAGCAGTTACTCGACCCCCCGTCGAGATACGCAGTATTTT. Its protein product is CASSYSTPRRDTQYF.

The chain joins TRBV7-9 to TRBJ1-1; maybe TRBD1 (5 bases). The germline gives CDR1 SEHNR, CDR2 FQNEAQ (reference sequence). The V end lost 6 bases, the J end lost 2 bases, and 7 bases lay between the germline ends. The CDR3 totals 12 residues. CDR3 amino acids: CASRQANTEAFF. The CDR3 DNA reads TGTGCCAGCAGACAGGCTAACACTGAAGCTTTCTTT.

In the case of this clonotype: A single base separates this from a much larger clone, so it may be a read error. The V and J genes are TRBV5-4 and TRBJ1-2, with TRBD1 identical over 11 bases. Germline assignment: CDR1 SGHNT and CDR2 YYREEE (reference sequence). This CDR3 contains 15 residues. The junction had 10 bases not matched to a gene; V was cut back by 6 bases and J by 6 bases. The CDR3 spells CASTTGGQGANGYTF. The CDR3 DNA reads TGTGCCAGCACCACTGGAGGACAGGGGGCGAATGGCTACACCTTC. Complete variable domain (other parts from reference TRBV5-4 and TRBJ1-2): ETGVTQSPTHLIKTRGQQVTLRCSSQSGHNTVSWYQQALGQGPQFIFQYYREEENGRGNFPPRFSGLQFPNYSSELNVNALELDDSALYLCASTTGGQGANGYTFGSGTRLTVV.

With regard to this clonotype: Compared with germline, one end of the junction differs, possibly owing to a read error. The chain uses TRBV18 and TRBJ1-5, with a weak D call TRBD1 (6 bases). The CDR3 contains 16 residues. Germline CDR1 is KGHSH and CDR2 is LQKENI. The CDR3 sequence is CARSPSGGRSNQPQHF. The CDR3 nucleotides read TGTGCCAGGTCACCATCGGGGGGCCGGAGCAATCAGCCCCAGCATTTT.

This clonotype was detected only a few times. This rearrangement joins TRBV20-1 to TRBJ1-6, with 9 bases lining up with TRBD1. The ends lost 7 bases at V and 10 bases at J; junction bases unmatched: 14. Germline CDR1 DFQATT, CDR2 SNEGSKA (reference sequence). The CDR3 runs to 15 residues. The CDR3 coding sequence is TGCAGTGTCAGATACAGGGGGCAAAAGGGATCACCCCTCCACTTT. This gives the protein CSVRYRGQKGSPLHF.